A single sample gave rise to the 26 T cell receptor beta chains below, sequenced in a study of Tregs in tolerant kidney transplant recipients. Libraries were prepared by immunoSEQ multiplex PCR; TCRdb keeps only in-frame clonotypes and omits some of them. The table records some 110,000 clones, 85% to 95% of them present only once. The specimen sequenced was CD4+ T cells from blood. The receptors come from a human donor in good health.

The chain combines TRBV5-1 with TRBJ2-7; D may be TRBD1 (6 bases). This CDR3 is built from 13 residues. CDR1 is SGHRS and CDR2 is YFSETQ in the germline V gene. The ends were cut back, 1 base at V and 5 bases at J, with 10 bases in the middle. CDR3 loop: CASSLTGLNEQYF. The CDR3 DNA is TGCGCCAGCAGCTTGACAGGGCTCAACGAGCAGTACTTC. The whole variable domain, remainder taken from reference TRBV5-1 and TRBJ2-7, is KAGVTQTPRYLIKTRGQQVTLSCSPISGHRSVSWYQQTPGQGLQFLFEYFSETQRNKGNFPGRFSGRQFSNSRSEMNVSTLELGDSALYLCASSLTGLNEQYFGPGTRLTVT.

The V call is TRBV5-4, the J call TRBJ1-4; D is ambiguous. Germline CDR1 and CDR2: SGHNT and YYREEE (reference sequence). This CDR3 comprises 14 residues. The V gene lost 3 bases and the J gene lost 0 bases, with 6 bases spanning the gap. Here the CDR3 reads CASSSFATNEKLFF. Here the CDR3 DNA reads TGTGCCAGCAGCTCCTTCGCAACTAATGAAAAACTGTTTTTT.

This clone showed up just once. The chain is built from TRBV18 and TRBJ2-7, with 7 bases that match TRBD1. The CDR3 totals 14 residues. After removal of 2 bases from V and 7 bases from J, the junction contained 8 bases not matched to a gene. From germline, CDR1 is KGHSH and CDR2 LQKENI. DNA for the CDR3: TGTGCCAGCTCACCAGGGACAGAGGGCGGGGAGCAGTACTTC. It is translated as CASSPGTEGGEQYF.

The rearrangement uses TRBV30 and TRBJ1-1; D is undetermined. Looked up from germline, CDR1 is GTSNPN and CDR2 is SVGIG (reference sequence). This CDR3 spans 13 amino acids. The ends were cut back, 0 bases at V and 8 bases at J, with 13 bases in the middle. The CDR3: CAWSVSPPLEAFF. CDR3 coding DNA: TGTGCCTGGAGTGTATCCCCTCCGTTAGAAGCTTTCTTT. The whole variable domain, remainder taken from reference TRBV30 and TRBJ1-1, is SQTIHQWPATLVQPVGSPLSLECTVEGTSNPNLYWYRQAAGRGLQLLFYSVGIGQISSEVPQNLSASRPQDRQFILSSKKLLLSDSGFYLCAWSVSPPLEAFFGQGTRLTVV.

The rearrangement joins TRBV5-1 to TRBJ1-5, with 10 bases aligning to TRBD1. The germline V gene encodes CDR1 SGHRS and CDR2 YFSETQ. This CDR3 region has 16 residues. J was trimmed by 5 bases and V by 3 bases; bases with no gene match: 8. As DNA, the CDR3 is TGCGCCAGCAGCTACCAACCGACAGGGGGCGATCAGCCCCAGCATTTT. Translated: CASSYQPTGGDQPQHF.

The chain carries TRBV6-6 and TRBJ1-1; D might be TRBD1 (5 bases). Germline CDR1 reads MNHNY; CDR2 reads SVGAGI (reference sequence). Trimming stripped 2 bases from V and 4 bases from J, with 11 bases between. There are 14 residues in the CDR3. As DNA, the CDR3 is TGTGCCAGCAGTTACGGGTGGGGCCTCACTGAAGCTTTCTTT. Its translation is CASSYGWGLTEAFF.

This clone was observed once. The chain has TRBV27 and TRBJ2-7; perhaps D is TRBD1 or TRBD2 (6 bases each). Germline lookup yields CDR1 MNHEY and CDR2 SMNVEV (reference sequence). V gave up 0 bases and J gave up 2 bases, with 11 bases separating them. This CDR3 has 15 amino acids. The DNA of the CDR3 is TGTGCCAGCAGTTTATCGAGGGGGGAACCCTACGAGCAGTACTTC. Encoded protein: CASSLSRGEPYEQYF.

In its sample, this clone was seen once. This rearrangement joins TRBV18 to TRBJ1-1; no clear D. Trimming stripped 5 bases from V and 1 base from J, with 8 bases between. The length of the CDR3 is 13 residues. CDR1 is KGHSH and CDR2 is LQKENI in the germline V gene. CDR3 in amino acids: CASSYTENTEAFF. CDR3 DNA sequence: TGTGCCAGCTCATACACAGAGAACACTGAAGCTTTCTTT.

The chain joins TRBV5-5 to TRBJ2-4; D remains unclear. The CDR3 consists of 14 residues. The V end was cut by 4 bases, the J end by 2 bases, with 10 bases between. Per germline, CDR1 SGHKS and CDR2 YYEKEE (reference sequence). CDR3 bases: TGTGCCAGCAGCGGGGTTTTGACCAAAAACATTCAGTACTTC. Its protein is CASSGVLTKNIQYF.

The J gene is TRBJ2-5, the V gene TRBV21-1. TRBV21-1 is designated a pseudogene. This CDR3 comprises 9 residues. The CDR3, as DNA: TGTGCCAGCAGCATGACCCAGTACTTC. This translates into CASSMTQYF.

The rearrangement uses TRBV5-1 and TRBJ2-5; no firm D call. CDR1 SGHRS and CDR2 YFSETQ come from the germline V gene. CDR3 size: 15 residues. V lost 0 bases, J lost 3 bases, and 12 bases lay in between. Here the CDR3 DNA reads TGCGCCAGCAGCTTGGCCAGCCAGGCCAAAGAGACCCAGTACTTC. This codes for CASSLASQAKETQYF.

The genes are TRBV9 and TRBJ2-1; 14 positions match TRBD2. This CDR3 has 16 amino acids. The junction had 11 bases not matched to a gene; V was cut back by 4 bases and J by 11 bases. In germline, CDR1 is SGDLS, CDR2 YYNGEE. Here the CDR3 reads CASSSHGTSGSPKQFF. Here the CDR3 DNA reads TGTGCCAGCAGCTCACATGGGACTAGCGGGAGCCCGAAGCAGTTCTTC.

The genes are TRBV28 and TRBJ2-7; tentative D call: TRBD1 (6 bases). Germline assignment: CDR1 MDHEN and CDR2 SYDVKM. The CDR3 is made up of 12 amino acids. The V gene lost 10 bases and the J gene lost 2 bases, with 12 bases spanning the gap. The CDR3 loop reads CATTDSPYEQYF. The CDR3 nucleotides are TGTGCCACTACGGACAGCCCCTACGAGCAGTACTTC.

The rearrangement joins TRBV4-2 to TRBJ2-2; 12 bases line up with TRBD2. The CDR3 spans 17 residues. J was trimmed by 6 bases and V by 4 bases; bases with no gene match: 9. Germline CDR1 LGHNA, CDR2 YNFKEQ. Here the CDR3 reads CASSRTTSGSRAGELFF. In nucleotides, the CDR3 is TGTGCCAGCAGCCGGACGACTAGCGGGAGTCGGGCCGGGGAGCTGTTTTTT.

The chain recombines TRBV6-5 with TRBJ1-3, with a weak D call TRBD1 (6 bases). There are 15 residues in the CDR3. Germline CDR1 reads MNHEY; CDR2 reads SVGAGI. The V gene lost 6 bases and the J gene lost 0 bases, with 12 bases spanning the gap. For the CDR3, the DNA is TGTGCCAGCAGGAACCAGGGGACCTCTGGAAACACCATATATTTT. Its translation is CASRNQGTSGNTIYF.

This rearrangement joins TRBV18 to TRBJ2-7; 8 nucleotides match TRBD1. From germline, CDR1 is KGHSH and CDR2 LQKENI. V was pared by 3 bases and J by 0 bases, with 19 bases of the junction left unmatched. The CDR3 extends over 20 amino acids. The CDR3 reads CASSPFGQGTDLKSSYEQYF. The CDR3 nucleotides are TGTGCCAGCTCACCCTTTGGACAGGGAACGGACCTAAAAAGCTCCTACGAGCAGTACTTC.

This chain uses TRBV6-6 with TRBJ2-1, with 9 bases that match TRBD2. Germline CDR1 is MNHNY and CDR2 is SVGAGI (reference sequence). There are 14 residues in the CDR3. V dropped 8 bases and J dropped 7; count of bases not matched to a gene: 9. CDR3 residues: CASAAGGPRNEQFF. CDR3 bases: TGTGCCAGCGCGGCGGGAGGGCCAAGGAATGAGCAGTTCTTC.

The V and J genes are TRBV7-2 and TRBJ2-7; no reliable D call. This CDR3 has 12 amino acids. Germline lookup yields CDR1 SGHTA and CDR2 FQGNSA. Trimming removed 3 bases from V and 1 base from J, with 4 bases in between. The CDR3, as DNA: TGTGCCAGCAGCTTCGAGTCCTACGAGCAGTACTTC. Its protein product is CASSFESYEQYF.

The chain is built from TRBV6-5 and TRBJ2-5, with D unresolved. Between the trimmed V and J ends, which lost 6 bases and 3 bases, there was a span of 14 bases. The CDR3 runs to 14 residues. Per the germline V gene, CDR1 is MNHEY and CDR2 is SVGAGI. CDR3: CASSQPGQKETQYF. The CDR3 coding sequence is TGTGCCAGCAGCCAACCCGGCCAGAAAGAGACCCAGTACTTC.

The sample holds one count of this clone. V gene TRBV4-1 combines with J gene TRBJ1-5; no firm D call. This CDR3 region has 15 residues. The germline V gene encodes CDR1 MGHRA and CDR2 YSYEKL. Trimming shortened V by 2 bases and J by 5 bases, and 13 bases separated the two germline ends. The CDR3 protein is CASSQTFKDYQPQHF. The CDR3 region has the DNA TGCGCCAGCAGCCAAACGTTTAAAGACTATCAGCCCCAGCATTTT.

This CDR3 is CATSRGGGGVTYTF. The CDR3 region has the DNA TGTGCCACCAGCAGAGGGGGAGGGGGGGTCACATACACCTTC. The gene calls are TRBV15 and TRBJ1-2, with a weak D call TRBD1 (6 bases). Trimming removed 1 base at V and 11 bases at J, with 17 bases between. Germline V lookup: CDR1 LNHNV, CDR2 YYDKDF (reference sequence). This CDR3 is built from 14 residues. Together with reference TRBV15 and TRBJ1-2, the CDR3 gives the full variable domain: DAMVIQNPRYQVTQFGKPVTLSCSQTLNHNVMYWYQQKSSQAPKLLFHYYDKDFNNEADTPDNFQSRRPNTSFCFLDIRSPGLGDTAMYLCATSRGGGGVTYTFGSGTRLTVV.

V usage is TRBV27 and J usage is TRBJ1-2; TRBD1 aligns across 7 bases. The CDR3 loop spans 14 amino acids. V dropped 4 bases and J dropped 2; count of bases not matched to a gene: 4. The germline V gene encodes CDR1 MNHEY and CDR2 SMNVEV (reference sequence). Written as DNA, the CDR3 is TGTGCCAGCAGTTCGACAGGGAAGAACTATGGCTACACCTTC. It encodes CASSSTGKNYGYTF.

The chain uses TRBV18 and TRBJ2-5; D is unclear. The V gene lost 1 base and the J gene lost 2 bases, with 5 bases spanning the gap. The germline V gene has CDR1 KGHSH and CDR2 LQKENI. The CDR3 runs to 13 residues. CDR3 sequence: CASSPLLQETQYF. CDR3 DNA: TGTGCCAGCTCACCACTACTGCAAGAGACCCAGTACTTC.

CDR3 sequence: CASRVQGAGANVLTF. For the CDR3, the DNA is TGTGCCAGCAGGGTACAGGGGGCTGGGGCCAACGTCCTGACTTTC. This chain links TRBV2 with TRBJ2-6, with 8 bases identical to TRBD1. The CDR3 runs to 15 residues. Germline loops: CDR1 SNHLY, CDR2 FYNNEI. V was pared by 6 bases and J by 2 bases, with 3 bases of the junction left unmatched.

The rearrangement links TRBV18 to TRBJ1-1; D gene unclear. Trimming removed 3 bases at V and 3 bases at J, with 11 bases between. The CDR3 totals 14 residues. Looked up from germline, CDR1 is KGHSH and CDR2 is LQKENI. The CDR3 loop reads CASSPTAPDTEAFF. DNA of the CDR3: TGTGCCAGCTCACCGACCGCCCCGGACACTGAAGCTTTCTTT. The whole variable domain, filled in from reference TRBV18 and TRBJ1-1, reads NAGVMQNPRHLVRRRGQEARLRCSPMKGHSHVYWYRQLPEEGLKFMVYLQKENIIDESGMPKERFSAEFPKEGPSILRIQQVVRGDSAAYFCASSPTAPDTEAFFGQGTRLTVV.

This chain connects TRBV27 to TRBJ2-6; D not resolved. The CDR3 is 19 amino acids. Germline V lookup: CDR1 MNHEY, CDR2 SMNVEV (reference sequence). Trimming cost V 8 bases and J 0 bases, with 23 bases left between them. As DNA, the CDR3 is TGTGCCAGCTCCAGTTTTGGCCCCTCTAGGATCTCTGGGGCCAACGTCCTGACTTTC. Residues: CASSSFGPSRISGANVLTF.